This passage covers 2 T cell receptor beta chains from one sample sequenced in a study of beta chain features in type 1 diabetes. The authors reverse transcribed all of the isolated RNA, so sequencing captured expressed TCRB transcripts. Here immunoSEQ multiplex PCR was the method, and the copy in TCRdb shows in-frame clones only, minus some. The data show fewer than 650,000 clones, 15% to 19% seen once. The sequenced sample was naive CD4+ T cells from blood. The receptors here all came from a man aged 18 to 30 in good health.

V usage is TRBV7-9 and J usage is TRBJ1-2; D gene ambiguous. CDR3 length: 12 amino acids. Trimming removed 1 base from V and 8 bases from J, with 8 bases in between. The germline CDR1 and CDR2 sequences are SEHNR and FQNEAQ (reference sequence). The CDR3: CASSLVPIGYTF. CDR3 nucleotides: TGTGCCAGCAGCTTAGTCCCTATCGGCTACACCTTC.

This clone was observed a handful of times. V is TRBV4-1 and J is TRBJ1-4, with 10 bases aligning to TRBD1. The CDR3 contains 17 residues. Germline assignment: CDR1 MGHRA and CDR2 YSYEKL. V lost 0 bases to trimming and J lost 7 bases; unmatched junction nucleotides: 8. In DNA, the CDR3 is TGCGCCAGCAGCCAAGATAGAAAGCGGGACAGGGGTGAAAAACTGTTTTTT. It is translated as CASSQDRKRDRGEKLFF.